The rows below give T cell receptor beta chains drawn from one sample of a study of post-analysis software for immune sequencing data. TCRdb ran MiXCR on the PCR reads and lists one entry per CDR3 protein. The sample gives roughly 670,000 distinct CDR3 sequences, 59% of which show up once; 10% to 12% is in the top ten. Specimen: blood. The receptors stem from a girl aged 2-15 years with multiple sclerosis. CDR3s include the opening cysteine and the closing phenylalanine or tryptophan. Fields, in order: J gene, V gene, D gene, clone size, CDR3 protein, CDR3 DNA. D genes are given only for firm matches. Clone size is shown for a subset of rows, as once, few, many or a class of expanded clone.

TRBJ1-1 TRBV20-1 TRBD1 . CSARTTGGGNTEAFF TGCAGTGCTAGAACCACAGGGGGCGGGAACACTGAAGCTTTCTTT
TRBJ2-7 TRBV7-9 . . CASSFSSAVYEQYF TGTGCCAGCAGCTTCAGTTCAGCGGTCTACGAGCAGTACTTC
TRBJ2-1 TRBV4-3 . few CASSQDPSGEQFF TGCGCCAGCAGCCAAGATCCAAGCGGGGAGCAGTTCTTC
TRBJ2-7 TRBV12-3/TRBV12-4 TRBD1 few CASSLGTAFPPGEQYF TGTGCCAGCAGTCTGGGGACAGCCTTTCCCCCTGGCGAGCAGTACTTC
TRBJ2-1 TRBV10-3 . . CAISEGRTYNEQFF TGTGCCATCAGTGAGGGTCGAACATACAATGAGCAGTTCTTC
TRBJ2-1 TRBV5-1 . . CASSFVRGDEQFF TGCGCCAGCAGCTTCGTCAGGGGGGATGAGCAGTTCTTC
TRBJ1-1 TRBV29-1 TRBD1 . CSVAGTGVNTEAFF TGCAGCGTTGCCGGGACAGGGGTTAACACTGAAGCTTTCTTT
TRBJ1-2 TRBV27 TRBD1 . CASSSTGAGYGYTF TGTGCCAGCAGTTCGACAGGGGCGGGCTATGGCTACACCTTC
TRBJ1-1 TRBV10-3 . . CAISEGRWGDRTEAFF TGTGCCATCAGTGAAGGACGATGGGGGGATCGCACTGAAGCTTTCTTT
TRBJ2-3 TRBV27 TRBD2 few CASRPLLAGGEGDTQYF TGTGCCAGCAGACCTCTTCTAGCGGGAGGGGAGGGAGATACGCAGTATTTT
TRBJ2-1 TRBV5-5 TRBD1 . CASSFRDSVYNEQFF TGTGCCAGCAGCTTCAGGGACAGCGTTTACAATGAGCAGTTCTTC
TRBJ1-1 TRBV19 . . CASSIGGHTEAFF TGTGCCAGTAGTATCGGAGGTCACACTGAAGCTTTCTTT
TRBJ2-3 TRBV29-1 . . CSVGAEAKDTQYF TGCAGCGTTGGAGCGGAGGCGAAAGATACGCAGTATTTT
TRBJ2-3 TRBV4-3 . few CASSHFRVIAGTDTQYF TGCGCCAGCAGCCACTTCAGGGTAATAGCGGGCACAGATACGCAGTATTTT
TRBJ2-5 TRBV7-9 . . CASSPPGRTLSETQYF TGTGCCAGCAGCCCTCCCGGGAGAACGTTATCAGAGACCCAGTACTTC
TRBJ2-7 TRBV7-2 . . CASRENGYEQYF TGTGCCAGCAGGGAGAACGGCTACGAGCAGTACTTC
TRBJ2-3 TRBV6-2/TRBV6-3 TRBD1 . CASRSPGGNTDTQYF TGTGCCAGCAGGTCACCAGGGGGCAACACAGATACGCAGTATTTT
TRBJ2-5 TRBV7-9 . . CASSLIGGKGETQYF TGTGCCAGCAGCTTAATCGGCGGTAAAGGCGAGACCCAGTACTTC
TRBJ1-1 TRBV29-1 . . CSVDGDTEAFF TGCAGCGTTGACGGTGACACTGAAGCTTTCTTT
TRBJ2-1 TRBV20-1 TRBD1 . CSARGDRDYNEQFF TGCAGTGCTAGAGGAGACAGGGATTACAATGAGCAGTTCTTC
TRBJ2-4 TRBV20-1 TRBD2 few CSARDWSGGAKNIQYF TGCAGTGCTAGAGATTGGAGCGGGGGAGCCAAAAACATTCAGTACTTC
TRBJ2-2 TRBV6-6 . . CASSYRTDNTGELFF TGTGCCAGCAGTTACAGGACAGATAACACCGGGGAGCTGTTTTTT
TRBJ2-1 TRBV6-2/TRBV6-3 TRBD2 . CASSRPGLAGAEQFF TGTGCCAGCAGCCGACCAGGACTAGCGGGGGCCGAACAGTTCTTC
TRBJ2-1 TRBV7-6 TRBD1 . CASGLGQGMYGNEQFF TGTGCCAGCGGCTTAGGACAGGGGATGTATGGCAATGAGCAGTTCTTC
TRBJ2-3 TRBV10-3 TRBD1 . CAISVTGTGSVDTQYF TGTGCCATCAGTGTGACCGGGACAGGGTCGGTAGATACGCAGTATTTT
TRBJ2-4 TRBV20-1 TRBD2 . CSAWTSGMGLEQYF TGCAGTGCTTGGACTAGCGGGATGGGTCTGGAGCAGTACTTC
TRBJ2-5 TRBV10-3 . . CAISESASLTKTQYF TGTGCCATCAGTGAGTCGGCTAGCTTGACGAAGACCCAGTACTTC
TRBJ1-1 TRBV7-2 . . CASSLAPTDYTEAFF TGTGCCAGCAGCTTAGCCCCTACAGACTACACTGAAGCTTTCTTT
TRBJ2-2 TRBV29-1 TRBD1 . CSVAGTGNTGELFF TGCAGCGTTGCCGGGACAGGGAACACCGGGGAGCTGTTTTTT
TRBJ2-7 TRBV7-2 . . CASSLGFGRRSPYEQYF TGTGCCAGCAGCTTAGGATTCGGGCGGCGGTCTCCCTACGAGCAGTACTTC
TRBJ1-2 TRBV27 . . CASSQGAGYGYTF TGTGCCAGCAGTCAAGGGGCTGGCTATGGCTACACCTTC
TRBJ1-1 TRBV29-1 . few CSTMFGGTEAFF TGCAGCACGATGTTTGGGGGGACTGAAGCTTTCTTT
TRBJ2-3 TRBV11-2 TRBD2 . CASSSPLAGASTDTQYF TGTGCCAGCAGCTCCCCACTAGCGGGAGCAAGCACAGATACGCAGTATTTT
TRBJ1-1 TRBV20-1 . . CSAYRETNTEAFF TGCAGTGCTTATAGGGAGACTAACACTGAAGCTTTCTTT